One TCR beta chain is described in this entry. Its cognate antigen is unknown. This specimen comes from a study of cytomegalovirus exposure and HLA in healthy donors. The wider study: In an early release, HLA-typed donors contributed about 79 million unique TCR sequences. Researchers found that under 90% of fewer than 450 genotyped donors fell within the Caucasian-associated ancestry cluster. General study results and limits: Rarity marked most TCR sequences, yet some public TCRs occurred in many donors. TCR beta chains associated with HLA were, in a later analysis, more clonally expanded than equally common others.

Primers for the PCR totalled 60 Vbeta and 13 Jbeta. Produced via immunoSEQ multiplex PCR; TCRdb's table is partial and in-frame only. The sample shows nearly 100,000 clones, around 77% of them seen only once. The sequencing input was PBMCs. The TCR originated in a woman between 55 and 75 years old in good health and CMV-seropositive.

CDR3 in DNA: TGTGCCATCAGCGAACAGGCTCCCCTAAATGGCTACACCTTC. This sequence encodes CAISEQAPLNGYTF. This chain uses TRBV10-3 with TRBJ1-2, with D possibly TRBD1 on 5 matching bases. Germline CDR1 is ENHRY and CDR2 is SYGVKD. The V end was cut by 6 bases, the J end by 6 bases, with 17 bases between. The CDR3 spans 14 residues.